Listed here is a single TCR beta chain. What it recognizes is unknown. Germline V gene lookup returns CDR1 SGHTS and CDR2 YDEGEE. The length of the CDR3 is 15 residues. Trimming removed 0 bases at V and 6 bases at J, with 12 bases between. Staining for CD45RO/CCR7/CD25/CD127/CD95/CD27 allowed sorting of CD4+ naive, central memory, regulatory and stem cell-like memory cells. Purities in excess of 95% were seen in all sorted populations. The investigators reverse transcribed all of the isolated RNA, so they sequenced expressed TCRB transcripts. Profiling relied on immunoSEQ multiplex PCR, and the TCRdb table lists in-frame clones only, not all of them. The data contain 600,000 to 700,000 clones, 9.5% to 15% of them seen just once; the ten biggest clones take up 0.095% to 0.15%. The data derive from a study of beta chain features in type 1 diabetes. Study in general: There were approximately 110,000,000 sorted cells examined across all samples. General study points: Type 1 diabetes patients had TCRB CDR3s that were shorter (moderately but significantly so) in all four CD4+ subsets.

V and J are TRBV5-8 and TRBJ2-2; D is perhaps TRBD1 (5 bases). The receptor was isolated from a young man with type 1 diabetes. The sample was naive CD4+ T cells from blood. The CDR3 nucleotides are TGTGCCAGCAGCTTGGAGGGCAGGGTTTCCGGGGAGCTGTTTTTT. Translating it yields CASSLEGRVSGELFF.